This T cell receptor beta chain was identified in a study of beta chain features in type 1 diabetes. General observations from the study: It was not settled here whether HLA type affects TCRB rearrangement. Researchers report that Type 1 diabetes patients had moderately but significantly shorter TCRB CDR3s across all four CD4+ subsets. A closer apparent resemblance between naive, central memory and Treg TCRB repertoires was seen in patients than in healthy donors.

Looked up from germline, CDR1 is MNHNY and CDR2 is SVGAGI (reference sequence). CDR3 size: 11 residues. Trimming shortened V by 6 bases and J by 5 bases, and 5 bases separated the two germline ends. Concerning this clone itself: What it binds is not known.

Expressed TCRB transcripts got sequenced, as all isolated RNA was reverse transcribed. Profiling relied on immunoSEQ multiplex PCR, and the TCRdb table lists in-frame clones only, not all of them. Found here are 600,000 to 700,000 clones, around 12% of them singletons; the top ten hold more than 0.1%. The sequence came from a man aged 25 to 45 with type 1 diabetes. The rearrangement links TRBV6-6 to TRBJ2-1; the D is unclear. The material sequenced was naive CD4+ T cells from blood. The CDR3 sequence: CASRGNNEQFF. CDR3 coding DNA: TGTGCCAGCAGGGGGAACAATGAGCAGTTCTTC.